This TCR beta chain came from a study of PD-1 blockade in classical Hodgkin lymphoma. Study results and caveats: Researchers reported that CD4+ TCR diversity, though not CD8+, rose significantly by C4D1.

Trimming left V 4 bases short and J 8 bases short, with 19 bases between. The CDR3 length is 15 residues. Notes on this clone: Its antigen is not identified.

With no exception, relapse followed autologous stem cell transplantation in all patients, and brentuximab vedotin exposure varied. Here immunoSEQ multiplex PCR was the method, and the copy in TCRdb shows in-frame clones only, minus some. This table has about 58,000 clones, approximately 90% appearing once. Sequencing was performed on peripheral blood mononuclear cells (PBMCs), taken before the second cycle of nivolumab. The sequence derives from a human donor with classical Hodgkin lymphoma. The chain carries TRBV5-3 and TRBJ1-5; perhaps TRBD1 as D (6 bases). TRBV5-3 is filed as an ORF, its function uncertain. The CDR3 spells CARSPSRTVPEPQHF. In DNA form, the CDR3 reads TGTGCCAGAAGCCCCTCCCGGACAGTCCCTGAGCCCCAGCATTTT.